This TCR beta chain came from a study of T cell changes during pregnancy in multiple sclerosis. TCRdb keeps only in-frame clones here, not all; method: immunoSEQ multiplex PCR. This sample yields some 30,000 clones, of which about nine tenths are seen a single time; 7% to 10% belongs to the top ten. Trimming at V came to 4 bases and at J to 5 bases, leaving 9 bases not matched to a gene. Germline V lookup: CDR1 SNHLY, CDR2 FYNNEI. This CDR3 contains 15 residues. V gene TRBV2 combines with J gene TRBJ2-5, with 8 nucleotides matching TRBD2. This material consisted of CD8+ T cells from peripheral blood mononuclear cells, taken in the second trimester of pregnancy. This receptor was identified in a female donor with multiple sclerosis, enrolled in a pregnancy study. The CDR3 bases are TGTGCCAGCAGTGGGCTAGCGGGTCTGGGGGAGACCCAGTACTTC. Amino acid sequence: CASSGLAGLGETQYF.